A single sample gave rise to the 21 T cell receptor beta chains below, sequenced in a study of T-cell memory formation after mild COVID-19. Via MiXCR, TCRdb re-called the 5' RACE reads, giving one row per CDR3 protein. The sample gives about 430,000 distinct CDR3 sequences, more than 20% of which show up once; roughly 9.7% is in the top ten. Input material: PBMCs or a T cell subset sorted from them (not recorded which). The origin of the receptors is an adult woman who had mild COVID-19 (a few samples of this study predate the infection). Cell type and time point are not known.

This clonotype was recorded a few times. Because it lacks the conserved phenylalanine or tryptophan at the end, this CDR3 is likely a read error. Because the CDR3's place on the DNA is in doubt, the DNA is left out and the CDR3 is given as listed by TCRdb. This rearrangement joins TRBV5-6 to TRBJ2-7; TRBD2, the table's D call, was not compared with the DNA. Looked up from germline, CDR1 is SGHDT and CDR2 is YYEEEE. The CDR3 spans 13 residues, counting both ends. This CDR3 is CASSLWTSGIPAL.

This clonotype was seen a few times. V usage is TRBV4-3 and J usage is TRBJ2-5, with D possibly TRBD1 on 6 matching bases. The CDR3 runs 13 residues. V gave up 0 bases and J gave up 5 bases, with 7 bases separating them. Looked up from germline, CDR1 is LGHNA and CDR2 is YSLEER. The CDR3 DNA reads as TGCGCCAGCAGCCAAGATACAGGGGAGACCCAGTACTTC. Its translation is CASSQDTGETQYF.

The chain's CDR3 is CASSPTRGREGTQYF. DNA of the CDR3: TGTGCCAGCAGCCCCACGCGAGGAAGGGAGGGGACCCAGTACTTC. This rearrangement joins TRBV7-8 to TRBJ2-5; 7 bases line up with TRBD2. This CDR3 has 15 amino acids. Germline values: CDR1 SGHVS, CDR2 FQNEAQ. The J segment lost 7 bases and the V segment lost 5 bases, leaving 13 bases of the junction unmatched. Full variable domain (rest looked up from reference TRBV7-8 and TRBJ2-5): GAGVSQSPRYKVAKRGQDVALRCDPISGHVSLFWYQQALGQGPEFLTYFQNEAQLDKSGLPSDRFFAERPEGSVSTLKIQRTQQEDSAVYLCASSPTRGREGTQYFGPGTRLLVL.

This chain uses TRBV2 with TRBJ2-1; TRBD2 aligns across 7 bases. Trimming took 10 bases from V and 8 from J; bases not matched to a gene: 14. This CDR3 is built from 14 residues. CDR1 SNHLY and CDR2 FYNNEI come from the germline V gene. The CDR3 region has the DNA TGTGCCACCCTTGGGAGCGGGACCGCGGATGAGCAGTTCTTC. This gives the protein CATLGSGTADEQFF.

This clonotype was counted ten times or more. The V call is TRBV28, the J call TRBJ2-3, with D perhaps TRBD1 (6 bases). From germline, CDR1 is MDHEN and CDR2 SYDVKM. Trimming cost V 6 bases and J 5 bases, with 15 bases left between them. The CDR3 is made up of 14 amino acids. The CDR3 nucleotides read TGTGCCAGCAGCGAGACAGGCTGGGTAGATACGCAGTATTTT. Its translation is CASSETGWVDTQYF.

The CDR3 loop is CASSLGRAQIDNEQFF. DNA of the CDR3: TGCGCCAGCAGCTTGGGAAGGGCCCAGATAGACAATGAGCAGTTCTTC. The chain employs TRBV5-1 and TRBJ2-1; D is unclear. The germline gives CDR1 SGHRS, CDR2 YFSETQ. CDR3 length equals 16 residues. V shed 0 bases and J shed 5 bases, with 15 bases lying between them.

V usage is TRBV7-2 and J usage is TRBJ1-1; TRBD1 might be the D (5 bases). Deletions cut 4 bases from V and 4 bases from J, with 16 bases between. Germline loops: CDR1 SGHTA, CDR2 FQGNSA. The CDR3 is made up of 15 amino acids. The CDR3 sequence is CASSYNAGRGTEAFF. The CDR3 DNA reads TGTGCCAGCAGCTACAACGCAGGGCGAGGCACTGAAGCTTTCTTT.

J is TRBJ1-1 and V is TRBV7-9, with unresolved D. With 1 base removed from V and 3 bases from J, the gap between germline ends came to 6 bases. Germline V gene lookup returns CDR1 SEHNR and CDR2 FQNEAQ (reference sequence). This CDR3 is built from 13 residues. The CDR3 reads CASSLEQYTEAFF. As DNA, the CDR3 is TGTGCCAGCAGCTTAGAGCAGTACACTGAAGCTTTCTTT.

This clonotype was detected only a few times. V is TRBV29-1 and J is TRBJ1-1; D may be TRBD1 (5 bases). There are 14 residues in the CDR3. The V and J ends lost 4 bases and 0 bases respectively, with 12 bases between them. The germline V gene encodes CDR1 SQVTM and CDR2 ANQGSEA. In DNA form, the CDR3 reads TGCAGCGTTGCCCGGGACCTTATGAACACTGAAGCTTTCTTT. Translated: CSVARDLMNTEAFF.

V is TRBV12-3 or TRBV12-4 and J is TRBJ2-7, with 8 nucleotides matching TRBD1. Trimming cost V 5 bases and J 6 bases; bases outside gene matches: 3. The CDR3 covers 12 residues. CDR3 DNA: TGTGCCAGCAGTCACACAGGGGGCGAGCAGTACTTC. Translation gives CASSHTGGEQYF.

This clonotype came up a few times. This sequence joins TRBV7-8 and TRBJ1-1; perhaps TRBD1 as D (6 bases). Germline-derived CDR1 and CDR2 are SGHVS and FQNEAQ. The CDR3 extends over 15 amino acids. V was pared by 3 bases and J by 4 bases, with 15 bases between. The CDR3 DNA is TGTGCCAGCAGCTTTCTGGGGAGGGGGACCACTGAAGCTTTCTTT. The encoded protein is CASSFLGRGTTEAFF.

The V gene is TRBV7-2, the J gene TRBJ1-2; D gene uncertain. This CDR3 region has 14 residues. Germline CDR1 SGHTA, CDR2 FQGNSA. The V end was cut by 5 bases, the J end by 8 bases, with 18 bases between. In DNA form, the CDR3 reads TGTGCCAGCAGCCCTATGGCAGGCCTCTTGGGCTACACCTTC. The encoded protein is CASSPMAGLLGYTF.

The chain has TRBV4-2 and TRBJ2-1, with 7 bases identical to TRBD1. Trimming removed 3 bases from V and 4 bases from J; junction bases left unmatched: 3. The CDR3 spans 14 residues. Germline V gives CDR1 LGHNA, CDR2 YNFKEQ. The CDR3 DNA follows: TGTGCCAGCAGCCAGAGACAGGGATACAATGAGCAGTTCTTC. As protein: CASSQRQGYNEQFF.

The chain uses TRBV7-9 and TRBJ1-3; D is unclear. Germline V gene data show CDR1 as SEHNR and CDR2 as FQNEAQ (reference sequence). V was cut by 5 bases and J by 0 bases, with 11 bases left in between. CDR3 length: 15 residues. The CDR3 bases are TGTGCCAGCAGCCCTCCCGACCTCTCTGGAAACACCATATATTTT. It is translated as CASSPPDLSGNTIYF.

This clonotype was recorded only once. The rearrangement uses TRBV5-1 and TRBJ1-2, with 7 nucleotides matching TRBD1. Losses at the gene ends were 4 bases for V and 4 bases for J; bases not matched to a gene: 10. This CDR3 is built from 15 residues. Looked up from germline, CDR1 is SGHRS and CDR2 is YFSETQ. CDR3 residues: CASSTRQGNVYGYTF. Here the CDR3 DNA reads TGCGCCAGCAGCACAAGACAGGGAAACGTCTATGGCTACACCTTC.

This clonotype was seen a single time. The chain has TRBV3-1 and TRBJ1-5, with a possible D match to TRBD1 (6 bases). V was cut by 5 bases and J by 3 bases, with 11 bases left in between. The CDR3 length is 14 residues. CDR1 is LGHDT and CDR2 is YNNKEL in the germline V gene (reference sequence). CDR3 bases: TGTGCCAGCAGCTCACAGGGAACCAATCAGCCCCAGCATTTT. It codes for CASSSQGTNQPQHF.

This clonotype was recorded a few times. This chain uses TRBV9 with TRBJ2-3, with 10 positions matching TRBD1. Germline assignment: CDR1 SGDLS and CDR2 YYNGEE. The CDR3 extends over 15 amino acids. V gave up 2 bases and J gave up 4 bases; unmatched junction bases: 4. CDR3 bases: TGTGCCAGCAGCGTCGGGACAGGGGCGGCAGATACGCAGTATTTT. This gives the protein CASSVGTGAADTQYF.

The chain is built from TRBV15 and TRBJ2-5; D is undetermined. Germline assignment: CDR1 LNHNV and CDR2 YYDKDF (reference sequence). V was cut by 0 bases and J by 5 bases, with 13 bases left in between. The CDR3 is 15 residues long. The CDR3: CATSRDQAGMETQYF. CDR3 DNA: TGTGCCACCAGCAGAGATCAAGCTGGGATGGAGACCCAGTACTTC.

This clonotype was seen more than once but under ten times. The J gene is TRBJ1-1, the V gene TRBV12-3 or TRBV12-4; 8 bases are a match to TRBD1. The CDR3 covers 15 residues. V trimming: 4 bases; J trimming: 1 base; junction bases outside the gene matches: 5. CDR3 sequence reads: CASSSTGTGNTEAFF. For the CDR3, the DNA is TGTGCCAGCAGTTCAACCGGGACAGGGAACACTGAAGCTTTCTTT.

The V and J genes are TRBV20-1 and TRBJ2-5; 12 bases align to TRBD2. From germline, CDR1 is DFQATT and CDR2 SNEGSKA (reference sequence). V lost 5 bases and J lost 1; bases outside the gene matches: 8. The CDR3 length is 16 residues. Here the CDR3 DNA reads TGCAGTGCTGGAGTTTCTAGCGGGGGGGCCCAAGAGACCCAGTACTTC. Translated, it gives CSAGVSSGGAQETQYF.

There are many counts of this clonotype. CDR3 residues: CSATRTSGGTDTQYF. Here the CDR3 DNA reads TGCAGTGCCACTAGGACTAGCGGGGGCACAGATACGCAGTATTTT. This chain joins TRBV20-1 and TRBJ2-3, with 12 bases matching TRBD2. Germline V gives CDR1 DFQATT, CDR2 SNEGSKA (reference sequence). Germline trimming cut 6 bases from V and 1 base from J; bases unmatched to any gene: 5. CDR3 size: 15 residues.